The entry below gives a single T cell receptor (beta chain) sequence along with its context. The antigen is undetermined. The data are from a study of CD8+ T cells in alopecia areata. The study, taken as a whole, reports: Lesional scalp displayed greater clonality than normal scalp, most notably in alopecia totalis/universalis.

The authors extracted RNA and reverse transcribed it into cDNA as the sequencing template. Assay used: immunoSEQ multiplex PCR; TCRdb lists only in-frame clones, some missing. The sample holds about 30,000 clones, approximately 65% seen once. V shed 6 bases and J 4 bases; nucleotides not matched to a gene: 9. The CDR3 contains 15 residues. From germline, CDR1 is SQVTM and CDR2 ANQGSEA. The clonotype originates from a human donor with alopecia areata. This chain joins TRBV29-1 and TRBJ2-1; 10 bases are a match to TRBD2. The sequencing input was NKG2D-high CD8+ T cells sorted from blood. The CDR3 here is CSVAGLAEEYNEQFF. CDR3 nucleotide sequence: TGCAGCGTGGCCGGACTAGCGGAAGAATACAATGAGCAGTTCTTC.